This entry lists 2 T cell receptor beta chains sequenced from one sample in a study of T cell repertoires in cytomegalovirus infection. TCRdb fed the reads into MiXCR, producing one record per CDR3 protein. The sample comprises around 89,000 distinct CDR3 sequences, roughly 29% of which are singletons, and 65% to 75% rests with the top ten. Their antigens are not known. The sequences come from CD8+ T cells from cultured PBMCs, collected from culture after CMV antigen stimulation. The receptors here all came from a human donor in good health (CMV status not recorded). Some clones in this sample may be carry-over from other donors' samples.

In this sample, this clonotype is medium-sized. The V call is TRBV2, the J call TRBJ1-1; D is undetermined. Germline CDR1 is SNHLY and CDR2 is FYNNEI. Trimming left V 3 bases short and J 4 bases short, with 9 bases between. The CDR3 is 13 residues long. DNA of the CDR3: TGTGCCAGCAGTGACGGACGGAGCACTGAAGCTTTCTTT. Amino acids: CASSDGRSTEAFF.

In its sample, this clonotype was seen a few times. V is TRBV19 and J is TRBJ2-7; D is undetermined. This CDR3 has 13 amino acids. V lost 1 base to trimming and J lost 3 bases, with 7 bases between them. Germline CDR1 and CDR2: LNHDA and SQIVND (reference sequence). CDR3 protein: CASSIGSGYEQYF. CDR3 DNA: TGTGCCAGTAGTATAGGGTCGGGCTACGAGCAGTACTTC.